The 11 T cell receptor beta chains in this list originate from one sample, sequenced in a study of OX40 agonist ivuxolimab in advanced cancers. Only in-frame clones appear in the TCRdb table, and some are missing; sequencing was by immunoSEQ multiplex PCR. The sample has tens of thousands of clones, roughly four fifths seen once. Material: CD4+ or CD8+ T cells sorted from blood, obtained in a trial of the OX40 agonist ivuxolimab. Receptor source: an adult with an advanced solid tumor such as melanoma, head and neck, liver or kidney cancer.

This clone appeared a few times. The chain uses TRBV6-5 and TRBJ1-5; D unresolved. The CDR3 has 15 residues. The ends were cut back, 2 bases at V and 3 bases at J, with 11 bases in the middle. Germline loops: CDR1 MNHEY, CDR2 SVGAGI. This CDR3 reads CASSYNGSPNQPQHF. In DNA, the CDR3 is TGTGCCAGCAGTTACAACGGCAGCCCCAATCAGCCCCAGCATTTT.

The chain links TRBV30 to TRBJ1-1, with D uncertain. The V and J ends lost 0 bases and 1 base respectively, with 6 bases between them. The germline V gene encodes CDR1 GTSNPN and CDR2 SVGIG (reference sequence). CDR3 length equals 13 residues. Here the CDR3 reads CAWSVKRNTEAFF. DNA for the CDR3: TGTGCCTGGAGTGTAAAGAGGAACACTGAAGCTTTCTTT.

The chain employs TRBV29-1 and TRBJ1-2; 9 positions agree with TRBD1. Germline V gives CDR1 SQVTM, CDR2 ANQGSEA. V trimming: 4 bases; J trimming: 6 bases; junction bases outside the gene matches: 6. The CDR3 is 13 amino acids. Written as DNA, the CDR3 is TGCAGCGTTGTCTACAGGGGGCGGGATGGCTACACCTTC. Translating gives CSVVYRGRDGYTF.

Here the CDR3 DNA reads TGTGCCAGCAGCGTCTCTAGCGGGGGTACTTACGAGCAGTACTTC. As protein: CASSVSSGGTYEQYF. The chain uses TRBV7-2 and TRBJ2-7; 10 positions agree with TRBD2. The germline gives CDR1 SGHTA, CDR2 FQGNSA. The CDR3 is 15 amino acids. With 5 bases clipped from V and 4 bases from J, the junction kept 8 bases outside the gene matches.

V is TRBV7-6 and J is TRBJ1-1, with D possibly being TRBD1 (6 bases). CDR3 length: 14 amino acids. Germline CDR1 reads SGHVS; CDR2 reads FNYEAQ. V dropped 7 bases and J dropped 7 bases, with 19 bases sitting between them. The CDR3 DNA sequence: TGTGCCAGCACCGCCTTCGAGGCAGGGGATGAAGCTTTCTTT. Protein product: CASTAFEAGDEAFF.

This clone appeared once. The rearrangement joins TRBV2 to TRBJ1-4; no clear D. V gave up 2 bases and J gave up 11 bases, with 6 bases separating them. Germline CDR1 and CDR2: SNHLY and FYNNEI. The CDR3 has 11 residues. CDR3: CASSEKSKLFF. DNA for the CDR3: TGTGCCAGCAGTGAAAAATCGAAACTGTTTTTT.

CDR3 amino acids: CASSGPLSGQGVGYTF. In nucleotides, the CDR3 is TGCGCCAGCAGCGGACCTCTGTCGGGACAGGGGGTTGGCTACACCTTC. This sequence joins TRBV5-1 and TRBJ1-2, with TRBD1 identical over 11 bases. CDR3 length: 16 amino acids. In germline, CDR1 is SGHRS, CDR2 YFSETQ. The J segment lost 7 bases and the V segment lost 4 bases, leaving 12 bases of the junction unmatched.

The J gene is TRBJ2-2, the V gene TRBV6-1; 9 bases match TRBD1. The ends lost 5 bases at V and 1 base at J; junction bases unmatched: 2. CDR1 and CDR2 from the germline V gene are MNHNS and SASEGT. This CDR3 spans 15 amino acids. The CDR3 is CASSPGQGNTGELFF. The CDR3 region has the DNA TGTGCCAGCAGTCCGGGACAGGGGAACACCGGGGAGCTGTTTTTT.

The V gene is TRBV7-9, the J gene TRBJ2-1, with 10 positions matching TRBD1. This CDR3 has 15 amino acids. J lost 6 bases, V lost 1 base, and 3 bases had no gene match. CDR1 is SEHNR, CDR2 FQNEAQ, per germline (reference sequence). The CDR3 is CASSLEGTGANEQFF. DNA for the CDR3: TGTGCCAGCAGCTTAGAAGGGACAGGGGCCAATGAGCAGTTCTTC.

In nucleotides, the CDR3 is TGTGCCAGCAGCTCTACTCTTCTGGAGGATCCTCCTAACTATGGCTACACCTTC. It yields the protein CASSSTLLEDPPNYGYTF. V and J are TRBV13 and TRBJ1-2; D unresolved. Germline V gene sequence: CDR1 PRHDT, CDR2 FYEKMQ (reference sequence). This CDR3 has 18 residues. V lost 4 bases, J lost 0 bases, and 21 bases lay in between.

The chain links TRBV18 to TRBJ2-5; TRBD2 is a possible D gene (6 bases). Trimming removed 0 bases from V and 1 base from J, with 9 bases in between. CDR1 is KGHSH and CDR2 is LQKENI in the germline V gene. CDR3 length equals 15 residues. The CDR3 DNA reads TGTGCCAGCTCACCACCATCACTAGCCCAAGAGACCCAGTACTTC. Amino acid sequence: CASSPPSLAQETQYF. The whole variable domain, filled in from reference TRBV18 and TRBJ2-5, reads NAGVMQNPRHLVRRRGQEARLRCSPMKGHSHVYWYRQLPEEGLKFMVYLQKENIIDESGMPKERFSAEFPKEGPSILRIQQVVRGDSAAYFCASSPPSLAQETQYFGPGTRLLVL.